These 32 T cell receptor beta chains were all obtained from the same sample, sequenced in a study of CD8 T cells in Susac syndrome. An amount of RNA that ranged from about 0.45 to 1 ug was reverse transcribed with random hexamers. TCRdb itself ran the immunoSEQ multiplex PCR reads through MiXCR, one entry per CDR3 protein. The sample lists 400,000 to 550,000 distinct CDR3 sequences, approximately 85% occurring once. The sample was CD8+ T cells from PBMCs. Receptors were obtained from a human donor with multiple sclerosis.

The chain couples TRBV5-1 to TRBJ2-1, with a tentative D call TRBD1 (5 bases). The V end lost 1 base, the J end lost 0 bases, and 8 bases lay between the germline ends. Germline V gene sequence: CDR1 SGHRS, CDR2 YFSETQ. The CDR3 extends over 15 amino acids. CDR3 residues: CASSLMGLSYNEQFF. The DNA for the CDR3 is TGCGCCAGCAGCTTGATGGGGCTCTCCTACAATGAGCAGTTCTTC.

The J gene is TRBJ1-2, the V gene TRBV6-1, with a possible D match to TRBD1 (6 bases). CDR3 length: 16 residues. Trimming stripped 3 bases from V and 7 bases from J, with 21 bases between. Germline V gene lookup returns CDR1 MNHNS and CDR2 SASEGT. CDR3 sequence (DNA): TGTGCCAGCAGTGATGAGCTAAGAGACAGGTCTTTTGGCTACACCTTC. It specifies CASSDELRDRSFGYTF.

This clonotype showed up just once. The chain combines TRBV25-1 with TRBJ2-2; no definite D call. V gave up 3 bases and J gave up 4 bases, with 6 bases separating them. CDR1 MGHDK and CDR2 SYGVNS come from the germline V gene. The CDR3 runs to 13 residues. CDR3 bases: TGTGCCAGCAGTGATTGGAGCACCGGGGAGCTGTTTTTT. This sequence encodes CASSDWSTGELFF.

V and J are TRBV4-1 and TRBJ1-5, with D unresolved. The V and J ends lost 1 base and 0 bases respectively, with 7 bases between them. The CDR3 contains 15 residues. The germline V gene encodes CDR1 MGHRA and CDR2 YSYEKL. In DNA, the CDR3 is TGCGCCAGCAGCCAAGGTCCGGATAGCAATCAGCCCCAGCATTTT. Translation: CASSQGPDSNQPQHF.

This chain's CDR3 is CASSHTGRGFAYEQYF. CDR3 DNA: TGTGCCAGCAGCCACACGGGCAGGGGATTCGCGTACGAGCAGTACTTC. The chain employs TRBV3-1 and TRBJ2-7; D is perhaps TRBD1 (6 bases). Trimming cost V 3 bases and J 4 bases, with 19 bases left between them. The germline CDR1 and CDR2 sequences are LGHDT and YNNKEL (reference sequence). The CDR3 is 16 amino acids.

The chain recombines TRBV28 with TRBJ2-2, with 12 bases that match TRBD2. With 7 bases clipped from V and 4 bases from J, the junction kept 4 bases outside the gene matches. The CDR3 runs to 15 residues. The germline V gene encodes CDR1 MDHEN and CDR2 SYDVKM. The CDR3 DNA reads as TGTGCCAGCACCGGACTAGCGGGAATCACCGGGGAGCTGTTTTTT. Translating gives CASTGLAGITGELFF.

CDR3 nucleotides: TGCAGTGCTAGAGAACGAGGGTACTACGAGCAGTACTTC. Its translation: CSARERGYYEQYF. The chain combines TRBV20-1 with TRBJ2-7, with D perhaps matching TRBD2 (5 bases). The CDR3 sequence is 13 residues long. Germline lookup yields CDR1 DFQATT and CDR2 SNEGSKA (reference sequence). Deletions cut 0 bases from V and 3 bases from J, with 9 bases between.

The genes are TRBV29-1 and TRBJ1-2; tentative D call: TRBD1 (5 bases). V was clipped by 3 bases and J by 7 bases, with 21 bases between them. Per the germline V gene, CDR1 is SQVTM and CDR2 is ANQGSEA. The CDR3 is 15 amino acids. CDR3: CSVDFFGVRERGYTF. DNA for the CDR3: TGCAGCGTTGACTTCTTTGGTGTCAGGGAGCGTGGCTACACCTTC.

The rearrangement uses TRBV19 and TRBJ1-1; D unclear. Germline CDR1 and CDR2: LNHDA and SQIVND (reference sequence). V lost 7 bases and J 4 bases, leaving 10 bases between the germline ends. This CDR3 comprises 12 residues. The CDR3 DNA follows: TGTGCCAGTAAATTGGGGAGCACTGAAGCTTTCTTT. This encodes CASKLGSTEAFF.

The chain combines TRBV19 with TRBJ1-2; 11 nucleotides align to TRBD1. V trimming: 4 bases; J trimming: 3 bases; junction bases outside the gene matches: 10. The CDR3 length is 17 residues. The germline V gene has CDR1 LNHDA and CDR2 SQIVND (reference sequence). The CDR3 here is CASSTGTGGRLDYGYTF. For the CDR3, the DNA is TGTGCCAGTAGTACTGGGACAGGGGGAAGATTGGACTATGGCTACACCTTC.

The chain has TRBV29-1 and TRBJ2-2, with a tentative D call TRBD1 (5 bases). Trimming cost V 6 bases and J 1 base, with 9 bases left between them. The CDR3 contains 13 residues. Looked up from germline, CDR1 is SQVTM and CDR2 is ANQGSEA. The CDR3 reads CSVRQRNTGELFF. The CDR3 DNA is TGCAGCGTCCGACAGAGGAACACCGGGGAGCTGTTTTTT.

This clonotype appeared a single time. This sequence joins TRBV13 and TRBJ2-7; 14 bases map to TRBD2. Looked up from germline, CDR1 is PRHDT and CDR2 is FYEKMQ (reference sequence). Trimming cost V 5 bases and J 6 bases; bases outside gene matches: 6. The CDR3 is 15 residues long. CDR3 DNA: TGTGCCAGCAGCCCTCCGGGACTAGCGGGAGTCGAGCAGTACTTC. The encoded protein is CASSPPGLAGVEQYF.

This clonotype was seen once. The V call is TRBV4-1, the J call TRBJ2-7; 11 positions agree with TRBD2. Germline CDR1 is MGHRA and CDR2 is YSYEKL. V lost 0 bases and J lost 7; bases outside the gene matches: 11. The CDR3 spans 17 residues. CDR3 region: CASSQDPSSGGLWEQYF. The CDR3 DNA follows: TGCGCCAGCAGCCAAGATCCGTCTAGCGGGGGGCTTTGGGAGCAGTACTTC.

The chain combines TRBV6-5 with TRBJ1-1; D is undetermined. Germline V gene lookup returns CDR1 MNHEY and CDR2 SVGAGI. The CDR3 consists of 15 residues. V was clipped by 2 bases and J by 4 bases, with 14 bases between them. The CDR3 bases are TGTGCCAGCAGTTACGACGGCTTTGGGGTCACTGAAGCTTTCTTT. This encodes CASSYDGFGVTEAFF.

The CDR3 protein is CSARVYAWETQYF. The CDR3 DNA is TGCAGTGCTAGAGTGTATGCCTGGGAGACCCAGTACTTC. The chain joins TRBV20-1 to TRBJ2-5, with D hard to call. The germline V gene encodes CDR1 DFQATT and CDR2 SNEGSKA (reference sequence). This CDR3 region has 13 residues. Trimming stripped 1 base from V and 5 bases from J, with 11 bases between.

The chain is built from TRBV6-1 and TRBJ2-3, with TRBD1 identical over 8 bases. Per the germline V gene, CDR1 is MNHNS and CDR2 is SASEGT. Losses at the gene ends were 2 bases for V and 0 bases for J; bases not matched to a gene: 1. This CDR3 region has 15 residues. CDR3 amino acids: CASSEWDRSTDTQYF. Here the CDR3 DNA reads TGTGCCAGCAGTGAATGGGACAGGAGCACAGATACGCAGTATTTT.

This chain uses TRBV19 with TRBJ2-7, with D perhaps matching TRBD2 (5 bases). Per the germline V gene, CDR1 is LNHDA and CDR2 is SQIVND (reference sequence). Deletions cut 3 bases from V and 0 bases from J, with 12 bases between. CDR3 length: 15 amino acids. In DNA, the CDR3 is TGTGCCAGTAGTATTGGAGGCACGAGCTCCTACGAGCAGTACTTC. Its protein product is CASSIGGTSSYEQYF. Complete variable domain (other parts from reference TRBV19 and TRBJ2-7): DGGITQSPKYLFRKEGQNVTLSCEQNLNHDAMYWYRQDPGQGLRLIYYSQIVNDFQKGDIAEGYSVSREKKESFPLTVTSAQKNPTAFYLCASSIGGTSSYEQYFGPGTRLTVT.

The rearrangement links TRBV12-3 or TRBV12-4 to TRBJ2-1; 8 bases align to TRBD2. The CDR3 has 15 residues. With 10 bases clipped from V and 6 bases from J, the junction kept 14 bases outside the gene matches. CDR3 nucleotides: TGTGCCACCTCAGTTAATAGCGGGGAGGGCAATGAGCAGTTCTTC. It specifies CATSVNSGEGNEQFF.

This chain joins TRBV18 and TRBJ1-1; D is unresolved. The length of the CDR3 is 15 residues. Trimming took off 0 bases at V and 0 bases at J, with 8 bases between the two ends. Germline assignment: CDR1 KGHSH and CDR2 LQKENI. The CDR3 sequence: CASSPPETMNTEAFF. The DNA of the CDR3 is TGTGCCAGCTCACCACCGGAGACAATGAACACTGAAGCTTTCTTT.

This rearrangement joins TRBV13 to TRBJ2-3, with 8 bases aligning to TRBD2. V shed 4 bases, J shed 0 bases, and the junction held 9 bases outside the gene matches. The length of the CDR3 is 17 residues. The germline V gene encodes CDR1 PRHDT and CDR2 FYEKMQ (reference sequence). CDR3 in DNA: TGTGCCAGCAGCTCGGCGGGGGGAGGGCCAAGCACAGATACGCAGTATTTT. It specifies CASSSAGGGPSTDTQYF.

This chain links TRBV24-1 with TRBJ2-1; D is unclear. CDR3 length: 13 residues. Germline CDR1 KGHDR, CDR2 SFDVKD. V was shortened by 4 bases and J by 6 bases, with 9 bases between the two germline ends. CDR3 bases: TGTGCCACCAGTGAAAGACGAGGCAATGAGCAGTTCTTC. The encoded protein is CATSERRGNEQFF.

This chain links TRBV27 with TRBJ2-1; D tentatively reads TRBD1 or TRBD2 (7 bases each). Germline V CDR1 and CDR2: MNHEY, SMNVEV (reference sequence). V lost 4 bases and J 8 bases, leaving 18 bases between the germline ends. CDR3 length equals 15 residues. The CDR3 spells CASSSGGTEGHEQFF. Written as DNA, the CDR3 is TGTGCCAGCAGTTCCGGGGGGACAGAGGGCCATGAGCAGTTCTTC.

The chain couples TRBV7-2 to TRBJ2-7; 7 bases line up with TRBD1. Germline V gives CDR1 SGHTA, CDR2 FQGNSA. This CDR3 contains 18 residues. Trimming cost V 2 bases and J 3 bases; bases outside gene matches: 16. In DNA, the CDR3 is TGTGCCAGCAGCTTACCCGGGACAGCCCTCCAGCTCCACTACGAGCAGTACTTC. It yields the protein CASSLPGTALQLHYEQYF.

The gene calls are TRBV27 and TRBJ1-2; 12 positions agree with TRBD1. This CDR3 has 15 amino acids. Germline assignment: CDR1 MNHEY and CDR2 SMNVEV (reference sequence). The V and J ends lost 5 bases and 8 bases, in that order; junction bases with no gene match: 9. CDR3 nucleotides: TGTGCCAGCAGTCCAGGGACAGGGGGCGTCGAAGGCTACACCTTC. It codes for CASSPGTGGVEGYTF.

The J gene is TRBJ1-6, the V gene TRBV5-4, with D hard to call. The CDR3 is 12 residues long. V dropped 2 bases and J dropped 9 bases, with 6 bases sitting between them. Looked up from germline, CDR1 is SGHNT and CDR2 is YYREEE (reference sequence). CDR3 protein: CASSFVGSPLHF. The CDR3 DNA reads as TGTGCCAGCAGCTTCGTGGGTTCACCCCTCCACTTT. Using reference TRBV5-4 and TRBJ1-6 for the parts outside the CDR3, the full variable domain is ETGVTQSPTHLIKTRGQQVTLRCSSQSGHNTVSWYQQALGQGPQFIFQYYREEENGRGNFPPRFSGLQFPNYSSELNVNALELDDSALYLCASSFVGSPLHFGNGTRLTVT.

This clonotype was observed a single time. CDR3 sequence (DNA): TGTGCCAGCAGCCCCGAGGGGGGACAGACCTACGAGCAGTACTTC. Translation: CASSPEGGQTYEQYF. The rearrangement links TRBV13 to TRBJ2-7; D perhaps matches TRBD1 (7 bases). The CDR3 consists of 15 residues. Trimming shortened V by 5 bases and J by 2 bases, and 16 bases separated the two germline ends. Looked up from germline, CDR1 is PRHDT and CDR2 is FYEKMQ (reference sequence).

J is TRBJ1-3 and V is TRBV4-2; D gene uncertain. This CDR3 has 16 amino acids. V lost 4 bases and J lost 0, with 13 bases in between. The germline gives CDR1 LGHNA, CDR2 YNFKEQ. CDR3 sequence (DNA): TGTGCCAGCAGCCCGACGGATGCTGTCTCTGGAAACACCATATATTTT. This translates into CASSPTDAVSGNTIYF.

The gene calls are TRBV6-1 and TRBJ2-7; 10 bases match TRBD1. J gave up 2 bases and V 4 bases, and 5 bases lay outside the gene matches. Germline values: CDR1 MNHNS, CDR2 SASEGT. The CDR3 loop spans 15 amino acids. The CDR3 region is CASSVGTGAAYEQYF. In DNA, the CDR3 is TGTGCCAGCAGTGTTGGGACAGGGGCCGCCTACGAGCAGTACTTC.

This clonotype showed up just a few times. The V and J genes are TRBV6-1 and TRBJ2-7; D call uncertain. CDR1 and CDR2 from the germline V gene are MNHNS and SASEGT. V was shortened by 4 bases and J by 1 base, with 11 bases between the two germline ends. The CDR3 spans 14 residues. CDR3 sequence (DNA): TGTGCCAGCAGTGTTGCCAGCGATTCCTACGAGCAGTACTTC. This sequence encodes CASSVASDSYEQYF.

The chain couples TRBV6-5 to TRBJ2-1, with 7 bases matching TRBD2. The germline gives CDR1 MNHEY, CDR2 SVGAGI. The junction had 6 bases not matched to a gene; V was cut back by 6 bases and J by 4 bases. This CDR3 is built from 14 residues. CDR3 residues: CASSIYGRYNEQFF. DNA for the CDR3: TGTGCCAGCAGCATATACGGGAGGTACAATGAGCAGTTCTTC.

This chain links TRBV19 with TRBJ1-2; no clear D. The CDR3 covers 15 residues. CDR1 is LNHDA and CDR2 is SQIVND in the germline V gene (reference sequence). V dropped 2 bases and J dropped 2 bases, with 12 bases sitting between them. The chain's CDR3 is CASSIWAGVNYGYTF. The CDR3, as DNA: TGTGCCAGTAGTATATGGGCAGGAGTAAACTATGGCTACACCTTC.

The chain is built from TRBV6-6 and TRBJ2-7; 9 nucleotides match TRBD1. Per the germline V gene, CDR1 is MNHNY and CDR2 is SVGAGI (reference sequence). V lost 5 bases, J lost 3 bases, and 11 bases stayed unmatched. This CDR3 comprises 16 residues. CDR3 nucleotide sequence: TGTGCCAGCAGTGACCGGGACAGGGAGTCGGGCTACGAGCAGTACTTC. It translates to CASSDRDRESGYEQYF.